The 32 T cell receptor beta chains presented below share a single source sample, sequenced in a study of T cell repertoires in ileal Crohn's disease. Only in-frame clones appear in the TCRdb table, and some are missing; sequencing was by immunoSEQ multiplex PCR. The sample contains around 5,300 clones, roughly 87% of which appear only once. Sequenced sample: ileal tissue. Source of these receptors: an adult with Crohn's disease.

The chain couples TRBV29-1 to TRBJ1-5; D gene uncertain. This CDR3 is 13 amino acids long. V lost 4 bases, J lost 4 bases, and 11 bases lay in between. Germline CDR1 reads SQVTM; CDR2 reads ANQGSEA. Here the CDR3 DNA reads TGCAGCGTTGGGTTCTCAACAAATCAGCCCCAGCATTTT. Translating gives CSVGFSTNQPQHF.

CDR3 residues: CASSVDGAMNTEAFF. CDR3 nucleotide sequence: TGTGCCAGCAGCGTAGATGGGGCCATGAACACTGAAGCTTTCTTT. The genes are TRBV9 and TRBJ1-1; D perhaps matches TRBD1 (5 bases). Germline V CDR1 and CDR2: SGDLS, YYNGEE. V gave up 0 bases and J gave up 0 bases, with 9 bases separating them. The CDR3 is 15 amino acids.

This rearrangement joins TRBV29-1 to TRBJ1-2, with a tentative D call TRBD1 (5 bases). CDR1 and CDR2 (germline): SQVTM, ANQGSEA. The CDR3 length is 14 residues. Between the trimmed V and J ends, which lost 2 bases and 5 bases, there was a span of 15 bases. The DNA of the CDR3 is TGCAGCGTTGAATTGAAGGCGGGGGGGTATGGCTACACCTTC. Translating it yields CSVELKAGGYGYTF.

V and J are TRBV14 and TRBJ2-7; D possibly corresponds to TRBD2 (6 bases). The CDR3 consists of 13 residues. Looked up from germline, CDR1 is SGHDN and CDR2 is FVKESK. Trimming took off 4 bases at V and 7 bases at J, with 14 bases between the two ends. CDR3 sequence reads: CASSLRGSREQYF. CDR3 coding DNA: TGTGCCAGCAGCCTGCGGGGTTCGAGGGAGCAGTACTTC.

The chain combines TRBV27 with TRBJ2-7, with 10 bases matching TRBD1. This CDR3 is built from 14 residues. The J segment lost 7 bases and the V segment lost 5 bases, leaving 8 bases of the junction unmatched. CDR1 and CDR2 from the germline V gene are MNHEY and SMNVEV (reference sequence). CDR3 protein: CASSVRQGAGEQYF. CDR3 nucleotide sequence: TGTGCCAGCAGTGTGCGACAGGGGGCTGGTGAGCAGTACTTC.

The table lists this clone with a count of one. The chain couples TRBV28 to TRBJ1-5; D is undetermined. V lost 1 base, J lost 1 base, and 8 bases lay in between. The CDR3 extends over 15 amino acids. Germline CDR1 reads MDHEN; CDR2 reads SYDVKM. The CDR3 spells CASSLSGWSNQPQHF. The CDR3 DNA reads TGTGCCAGCAGTTTATCAGGATGGAGCAATCAGCCCCAGCATTTT.

This clone was detected only once. The gene calls are TRBV28 and TRBJ1-4; tentative D call: TRBD1 (6 bases). The V gene lost 6 bases and the J gene lost 7 bases, with 15 bases spanning the gap. This CDR3 contains 14 residues. The germline V gene has CDR1 MDHEN and CDR2 SYDVKM. CDR3 sequence (DNA): TGTGCCAGCAGCAGGGGCGGGGGGGGTGAAAAACTGTTTTTT. Translation: CASSRGGGGEKLFF.

The chain recombines TRBV12-2 with TRBJ2-7; the D call in the table, TRBD2, was not verified against the DNA. TRBV12-2 is noted as a pseudogene. This CDR3 comprises 17 residues. In DNA form, the CDR3 reads TGTGCAAGTCGCTTAGTTTCAACGAAGGAGACGGCATACGAGCAGTACTTC. It is translated as CASRLVSTKETAYEQYF.

This sequence joins TRBV28 and TRBJ1-5; a possible D gene is TRBD1 (5 bases). The CDR3 is made up of 14 amino acids. V lost 9 bases and J 2 bases, leaving 14 bases between the germline ends. Germline CDR1 and CDR2: MDHEN and SYDVKM. Written as DNA, the CDR3 is TGTGCCAGTTGGGAGGGGAAGGGCAATCAGCCCCAGCATTTT. Translating gives CASWEGKGNQPQHF. The full variable domain, with the rest looked up from reference TRBV28 and TRBJ1-5, is DVKVTQSSRYLVKRTGEKVFLECVQDMDHENMFWYRQDPGLGLRLIYFSYDVKMKEKGDIPEGYSVSREKKERFSLILESASTNQTSMYLCASWEGKGNQPQHFGDGTRLSIL.

The gene calls are TRBV2 and TRBJ2-5; 15 nucleotides align to TRBD2. Looked up from germline, CDR1 is SNHLY and CDR2 is FYNNEI. V was clipped by 6 bases and J by 5 bases; unmatched bases: 4. This CDR3 is built from 15 residues. CDR3 bases: TGTGCCAGCAGCGGGACTAGCGGGAGGTTGGAGACCCAGTACTTC. Translating gives CASSGTSGRLETQYF.

The CDR3 coding sequence is TGTGCCAGCAACCTCCTCCACTCCGGGGAGCTGTTTTTT. Amino acids: CASNLLHSGELFF. This chain joins TRBV28 and TRBJ2-2; no firm D call. The CDR3 extends over 13 amino acids. Germline V gene data show CDR1 as MDHEN and CDR2 as SYDVKM. V lost 7 bases and J lost 6, with 12 bases in between.

The J gene is TRBJ2-3, the V gene TRBV19; D perhaps matches TRBD2 (6 bases). Trimming left V 11 bases short and J 2 bases short, with 17 bases between. The CDR3 runs to 14 residues. Germline-derived CDR1 and CDR2 are LNHDA and SQIVND (reference sequence). In DNA form, the CDR3 reads TGTGCCTGTGGGACTTCTCGGACCACAGATACGCAGTATTTT. This translates into CACGTSRTTDTQYF.

J is TRBJ2-7 and V is TRBV4-1; TRBD1 is a possible D gene (5 bases). Trimming took 0 bases from V and 3 from J, leaving 15 bases between them. The CDR3 runs 16 residues. Per germline, CDR1 MGHRA and CDR2 YSYEKL. The CDR3 spells CASSQDETASIYEQYF. CDR3 DNA sequence: TGCGCCAGCAGCCAAGATGAGACAGCTTCAATCTACGAGCAGTACTTC.

The chain is built from TRBV30 and TRBJ2-5, with a tentative D call TRBD2 (6 bases). Looked up from germline, CDR1 is GTSNPN and CDR2 is SVGIG (reference sequence). The CDR3 covers 13 residues. V was shortened by 1 base and J by 7 bases, with 13 bases between the two germline ends. CDR3 in DNA: TGTGCCTGGAGTGGGCTAGCCGGGGGGACCCAGTACTTC. Protein product: CAWSGLAGGTQYF.

The CDR3 region has the DNA TGTGCCAGCAGCTTAGCTAGTTTCGGGAGTCAATATAGCAATCAGCCCCAGCATTTT. Protein sequence: CASSLASFGSQYSNQPQHF. This chain joins TRBV7-2 and TRBJ1-5; D ambiguous. The V end was cut by 0 bases, the J end by 0 bases, with 18 bases between. Germline CDR1 is SGHTA and CDR2 is FQGNSA. The CDR3 has 19 amino acids. Using reference TRBV7-2 and TRBJ1-5 for the parts outside the CDR3, the full variable domain is GAGVSQSPSNKVTEKGKDVELRCDPISGHTALYWYRQSLGQGLEFLIYFQGNSAPDKSGLPSDRFSAERTGGSVSTLTIQRTQQEDSAVYLCASSLASFGSQYSNQPQHFGDGTRLSIL.

The chain uses TRBV11-2 and TRBJ2-1; 8 bases line up with TRBD2. Trimming took 4 bases from V and 6 from J; bases not matched to a gene: 11. From germline, CDR1 is SGHAT and CDR2 FQNNGV. This CDR3 comprises 16 residues. As DNA, the CDR3 is TGTGCCAGCAGCTCTCGATCCGGGGGGGCGTCCAATGAGCAGTTCTTC. This sequence encodes CASSSRSGGASNEQFF.

The chain couples TRBV29-1 to TRBJ2-1, with D perhaps TRBD2 (7 bases). The V end lost 5 bases, the J end lost 3 bases, and 11 bases lay between the germline ends. The length of the CDR3 is 13 residues. Germline lookup yields CDR1 SQVTM and CDR2 ANQGSEA. The CDR3 bases are TGCAGCGTTCGAGGGGGGGGCTACAATGAGCAGTTCTTC. This encodes CSVRGGGYNEQFF.

The chain carries TRBV28 and TRBJ1-2; a possible D gene is TRBD1 (6 bases). There are 13 residues in the CDR3. V dropped 7 bases and J dropped 6 bases, with 15 bases sitting between them. Germline V CDR1 and CDR2: MDHEN, SYDVKM. This CDR3 reads CASKKRGAHGYTF. Written as DNA, the CDR3 is TGTGCCAGCAAGAAACGGGGGGCGCATGGCTACACCTTC.

The chain couples TRBV30 to TRBJ1-2; unclear D gene. Trimming cost V 1 base and J 5 bases, with 11 bases left between them. The germline CDR1 and CDR2 sequences are GTSNPN and SVGIG (reference sequence). This CDR3 region has 13 residues. The CDR3 protein is CAWSAVGGYGYTF. The CDR3 nucleotides are TGTGCCTGGAGTGCGGTCGGAGGTTATGGCTACACCTTC.

V gene TRBV6-1 combines with J gene TRBJ2-7, with TRBD1 identical over 8 bases. This CDR3 is built from 12 residues. Trimming at V came to 6 bases and at J to 10 bases, leaving 8 bases not matched to a gene. Germline CDR1 is MNHNS and CDR2 is SASEGT. The CDR3 sequence is CASRHQGAEQYF. CDR3 bases: TGTGCCAGCAGGCACCAGGGGGCAGAACAGTACTTC.

Only a few counts were recorded for this clone. This chain links TRBV28 with TRBJ1-5; D gene uncertain. V lost 0 bases, J lost 4 bases, and 7 bases lay in between. The CDR3 spans 14 residues. Looked up from germline, CDR1 is MDHEN and CDR2 is SYDVKM. In DNA form, the CDR3 reads TGTGCCAGCAGTTTATGGGCGGGGAATCAGCCCCAGCATTTT. Translation gives CASSLWAGNQPQHF. The variable domain in full, with the rest retrieved from reference TRBV28 and TRBJ1-5, is DVKVTQSSRYLVKRTGEKVFLECVQDMDHENMFWYRQDPGLGLRLIYFSYDVKMKEKGDIPEGYSVSREKKERFSLILESASTNQTSMYLCASSLWAGNQPQHFGDGTRLSIL.

This clone appeared once. J is TRBJ1-4 and V is TRBV4-3; perhaps TRBD1 as D (6 bases). There are 17 residues in the CDR3. Trimming cost V 4 bases and J 0 bases, with 15 bases left between them. Germline loops: CDR1 LGHNA, CDR2 YSLEER. The CDR3 DNA reads as TGCGCCAGCAGCCGAGGACGGACAGTCTCAACTAATGAAAAACTGTTTTTT. Translating it yields CASSRGRTVSTNEKLFF.

This rearrangement joins TRBV9 to TRBJ1-5; 7 nucleotides line up with TRBD1. In germline, CDR1 is SGDLS, CDR2 YYNGEE. Trimming took 3 bases from V and 4 from J; bases not matched to a gene: 4. The CDR3 totals 14 residues. As DNA, the CDR3 is TGTGCCAGCAGCGCCGGGACAGTGAATCAGCCCCAGCATTTT. Translated, it gives CASSAGTVNQPQHF. Using reference TRBV9 and TRBJ1-5 for the parts outside the CDR3, the full variable domain is DSGVTQTPKHLITATGQRVTLRCSPRSGDLSVYWYQQSLDQGLQFLIQYYNGEERAKGNILERFSAQQFPDLHSELNLSSLELGDSALYFCASSAGTVNQPQHFGDGTRLSIL.

This clone is a singleton in its sample. The V and J genes are TRBV28 and TRBJ1-2, with 12 bases that match TRBD1. The trim removed 5 bases at V and 7 bases at J, leaving 11 bases unmatched. The length of the CDR3 is 16 residues. Germline CDR1 and CDR2: MDHEN and SYDVKM. CDR3 DNA: TGTGCCAGCAGTCCAACCGGGACAGGGGGCGCGTCTGGCTACACCTTC. Its protein is CASSPTGTGGASGYTF.

The J gene is TRBJ2-2, the V gene TRBV9, with a possible D match to TRBD1 (8 bases). Germline-derived CDR1 and CDR2 are SGDLS and YYNGEE. Trimming removed 4 bases from V and 6 bases from J, with 19 bases in between. The CDR3 is made up of 16 amino acids. The CDR3 region is CASSTYRGGRSGELFF. CDR3 nucleotide sequence: TGTGCCAGCAGCACCTACAGGGGGGGCAGGTCCGGGGAGCTGTTTTTT.

This chain connects TRBV6-5 to TRBJ1-1; D not resolved. The germline V gene has CDR1 MNHEY and CDR2 SVGAGI. CDR3 length: 11 amino acids. V was trimmed by 10 bases and J by 4 bases, leaving 10 bases between them. The CDR3 loop reads CAIQRGTEAFF. As DNA, the CDR3 is TGTGCCATACAACGTGGCACTGAAGCTTTCTTT.

By share of the sample, this clone is medium-sized. V gene TRBV6-1 combines with J gene TRBJ1-5; TRBD1 matches 10 bases. Losses at the gene ends were 4 bases for V and 4 bases for J; bases not matched to a gene: 4. The CDR3 totals 15 residues. Per the germline V gene, CDR1 is MNHNS and CDR2 is SASEGT. The CDR3 DNA is TGTGCCAGCAGTGCGGGACAGGGGTTAAATCAGCCCCAGCATTTT. This translates into CASSAGQGLNQPQHF.

The chain carries TRBV14 and TRBJ1-2; D not resolved. The CDR3 contains 13 residues. V shed 0 bases and J shed 7 bases, with 9 bases lying between them. CDR1 and CDR2 (germline): SGHDN, FVKESK. CDR3 in amino acids: CASSQESGFGYTF. Written as DNA, the CDR3 is TGTGCCAGCAGCCAAGAGTCGGGTTTTGGCTACACCTTC.

The chain recombines TRBV15 with TRBJ2-5, with 10 positions matching TRBD1. Germline values: CDR1 LNHNV, CDR2 YYDKDF (reference sequence). Trimming at V came to 7 bases and at J to 1 base, leaving 6 bases not matched to a gene. This CDR3 is 15 amino acids long. Here the CDR3 reads CATTPTGGSQETQYF. The CDR3 DNA sequence: TGTGCCACCACCCCGACAGGGGGCTCCCAAGAGACCCAGTACTTC. The entire variable domain, with the rest obtained from reference TRBV15 and TRBJ2-5, is as follows: DAMVIQNPRYQVTQFGKPVTLSCSQTLNHNVMYWYQQKSSQAPKLLFHYYDKDFNNEADTPDNFQSRRPNTSFCFLDIRSPGLGDTAMYLCATTPTGGSQETQYFGPGTRLLVL.

The chain links TRBV27 to TRBJ2-6; weak D call: TRBD1 (6 bases). The V end lost 8 bases, the J end lost 1 base, and 21 bases lay between the germline ends. Germline V gene lookup returns CDR1 MNHEY and CDR2 SMNVEV (reference sequence). The CDR3 loop spans 18 amino acids. The CDR3 region is CASAREDSARSGANVLTF. CDR3 DNA sequence: TGTGCCAGCGCCCGTGAGGACAGCGCTCGTTCTGGGGCCAACGTCCTGACTTTC.

The chain recombines TRBV6-5 with TRBJ2-7, with TRBD2 as a possible D gene (7 bases). The CDR3 sequence is 15 residues long. V dropped 4 bases and J dropped 3 bases, with 16 bases sitting between them. Germline V CDR1 and CDR2: MNHEY, SVGAGI. The CDR3 is CASSSEQGGGYEQYF. The CDR3 DNA reads TGTGCCAGCAGTTCGGAACAGGGAGGGGGCTACGAGCAGTACTTC.

This chain joins TRBV11-2 and TRBJ2-1; no firm D call. The CDR3 is made up of 12 amino acids. Germline V gene sequence: CDR1 SGHAT, CDR2 FQNNGV. V lost 6 bases and J 9 bases, leaving 12 bases between the germline ends. The CDR3, as DNA: TGTGCCAGCAGAAGCTCTCCAGGTGAGCAGTTCTTC. Amino acids: CASRSSPGEQFF. The full variable domain, rest sourced from reference TRBV11-2 and TRBJ2-1, is EAGVAQSPRYKIIEKRQSVAFWCNPISGHATLYWYQQILGQGPKLLIQFQNNGVVDDSQLPKDRFSAERLKGVDSTLKIQPAKLEDSAVYLCASRSSPGEQFFGPGTRLTVL.